The entry below gives a single T cell receptor beta chain sequence along with its context. Its antigen is unknown. The data originate from a study of PD-1 blockade in classical Hodgkin lymphoma. Across the whole study: On a schedule of every 2 weeks, patients received nivolumab 3 mg/kg intravenously.

This table comes from immunoSEQ multiplex PCR, and its TCRdb copy is limited to in-frame clones, with some not included. The table includes more than 90,000 clones, more than 85% detected once. All patients relapsed after autologous stem cell transplantation, and brentuximab vedotin exposure varied. V gave up 1 base and J gave up 4 bases; unmatched junction bases: 4. Germline assignment: CDR1 LGHNA and CDR2 YNFKEQ. This CDR3 is 16 amino acids long. Overall study findings and caveats: Reported findings placed baseline TCR diversity lower in newly diagnosed patients (compared with healthy donors).

The sequencing used peripheral blood mononuclear cells (PBMCs), collected before the second cycle of nivolumab. This sequence originates from a human donor with classical Hodgkin lymphoma. The genes are TRBV4-2 and TRBJ2-5; 12 bases map to TRBD1. Here the CDR3 reads CASSQAGQGARETQYF. CDR3 DNA sequence: TGTGCCAGCAGCCAAGCGGGACAGGGGGCTAGAGAGACCCAGTACTTC.